This T cell receptor (beta chain) was sequenced in a study of regulatory T cells in long-lasting Graves disease. CDR1 SGHTA and CDR2 FQGNSA come from the germline V gene. V was clipped by 2 bases and J by 7 bases, with 11 bases between them. This CDR3 has 13 residues. CDR3-region Arm-PCR and iRepertoire HTBI primers produced the TCR beta libraries. In the original analysis: The study identified more than 55 TRBV and some 15 TRBJ segments across samples. TCRdb itself ran the multiplex PCR reads through MiXCR, one entry per CDR3 protein. The V and J calls come from TCRdb's annotation, not from the publication. The sample contains some 500,000 distinct CDR3 sequences, 13% of which appear only once. As for time point: newly diagnosed GD, antithyroid drugs for less than 3 months. PBMC-extracted RNA yielded the TCR library. This clonotype has ten or more counts. The same specimen was also included in a second study, on T cells in Graves' hyperthyroidism and ophthalmopathy. As reported in that work: Those with hyperthyroidism were 18 to 65 years old, newly diagnosed, and ill for under 2 months.

The TCR sequence derives from a man under 40 with Graves disease. Specimen: peripheral blood mononuclear cells (PBMCs), collected at new diagnosis, from a patient treated with antithyroid drugs. The V call is TRBV7-2, the J call TRBJ1-2; possible D gene TRBD1, 6 bases. This chain's CDR3 is CASSLSYRAGYTF. Written as DNA, the CDR3 is TGTGCCAGCAGCTTATCTTACAGGGCTGGCTACACCTTC. Complete variable domain (other parts from reference TRBV7-2 and TRBJ1-2): GAGVSQSPSNKVTEKGKDVELRCDPISGHTALYWYRQSLGQGLEFLIYFQGNSAPDKSGLPSDRFSAERTGGSVSTLTIQRTQQEDSAVYLCASSLSYRAGYTFGSGTRLTVV.